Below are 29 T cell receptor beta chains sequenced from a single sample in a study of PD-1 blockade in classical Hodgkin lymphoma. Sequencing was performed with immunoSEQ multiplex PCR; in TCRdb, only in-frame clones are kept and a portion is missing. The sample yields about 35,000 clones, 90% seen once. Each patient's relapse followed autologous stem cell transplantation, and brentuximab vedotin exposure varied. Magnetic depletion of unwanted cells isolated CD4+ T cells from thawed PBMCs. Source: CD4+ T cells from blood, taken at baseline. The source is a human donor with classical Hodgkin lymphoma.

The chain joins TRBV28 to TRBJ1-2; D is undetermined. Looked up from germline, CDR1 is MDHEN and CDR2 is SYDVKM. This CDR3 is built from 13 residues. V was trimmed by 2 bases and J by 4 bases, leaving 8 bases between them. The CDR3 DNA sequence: TGTGCCAGCAGTTTACAGCTCTTCTATGGCTACACCTTC. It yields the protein CASSLQLFYGYTF.

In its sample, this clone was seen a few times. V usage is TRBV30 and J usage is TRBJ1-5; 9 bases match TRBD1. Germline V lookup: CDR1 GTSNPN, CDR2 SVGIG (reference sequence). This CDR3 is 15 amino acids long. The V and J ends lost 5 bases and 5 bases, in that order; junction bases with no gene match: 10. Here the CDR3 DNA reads TGTGCCTGGTCGAAGACAGGGGGAATTTATCAGCCCCAGCATTTT. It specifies CAWSKTGGIYQPQHF.

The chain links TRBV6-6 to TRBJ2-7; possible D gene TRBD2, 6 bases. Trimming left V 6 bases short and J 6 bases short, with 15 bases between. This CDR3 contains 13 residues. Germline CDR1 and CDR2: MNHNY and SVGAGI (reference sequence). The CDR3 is CASRLPGDAEQYF. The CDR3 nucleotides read TGTGCCAGCAGACTTCCGGGGGACGCCGAGCAGTACTTC.

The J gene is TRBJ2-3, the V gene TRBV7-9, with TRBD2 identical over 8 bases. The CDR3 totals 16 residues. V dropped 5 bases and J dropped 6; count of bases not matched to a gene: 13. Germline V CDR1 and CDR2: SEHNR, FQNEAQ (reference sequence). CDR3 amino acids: CASSGGTSTLWDTQYF. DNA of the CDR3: TGTGCCAGCAGCGGGGGGACTAGTACCTTGTGGGATACGCAGTATTTT.

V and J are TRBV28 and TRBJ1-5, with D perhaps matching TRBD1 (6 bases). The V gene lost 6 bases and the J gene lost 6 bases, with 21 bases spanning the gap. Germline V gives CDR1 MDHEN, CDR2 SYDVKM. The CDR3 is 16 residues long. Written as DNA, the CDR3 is TGTGCCAGCAGCCCTGGCGGCAGGGGATTAGGTCAGCCCCAGCATTTT. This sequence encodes CASSPGGRGLGQPQHF.

In DNA, the CDR3 is TGTGCCAGTAGTATCACCGGCCTTACTCGCTCCTACAATGAGCAGTTCTTC. It specifies CASSITGLTRSYNEQFF. This sequence joins TRBV19 and TRBJ2-1; D gene unclear. The CDR3 covers 17 residues. In germline, CDR1 is LNHDA, CDR2 SQIVND (reference sequence). Trimming removed 3 bases at V and 0 bases at J, with 15 bases between.

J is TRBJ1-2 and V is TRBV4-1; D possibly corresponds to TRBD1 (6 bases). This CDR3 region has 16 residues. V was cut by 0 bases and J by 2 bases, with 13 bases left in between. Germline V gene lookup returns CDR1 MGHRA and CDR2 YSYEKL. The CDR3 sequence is CASSQDAFDRNYGYTF. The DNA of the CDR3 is TGCGCCAGCAGCCAAGATGCCTTCGACAGGAACTATGGCTACACCTTC.

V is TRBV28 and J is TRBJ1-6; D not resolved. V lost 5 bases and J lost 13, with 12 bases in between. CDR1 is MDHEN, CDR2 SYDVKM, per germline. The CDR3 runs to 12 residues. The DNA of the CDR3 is TGTGCCAGCAGTACCCTCTCCGGGCCCCTCCACTTT. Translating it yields CASSTLSGPLHF.

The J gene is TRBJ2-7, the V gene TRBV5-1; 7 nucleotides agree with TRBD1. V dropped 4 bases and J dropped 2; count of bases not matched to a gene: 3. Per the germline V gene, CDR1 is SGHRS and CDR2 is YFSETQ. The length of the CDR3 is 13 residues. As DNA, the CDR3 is TGCGCCAGCAGCATTACAGGGGCCTACGAGCAGTACTTC. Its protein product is CASSITGAYEQYF.

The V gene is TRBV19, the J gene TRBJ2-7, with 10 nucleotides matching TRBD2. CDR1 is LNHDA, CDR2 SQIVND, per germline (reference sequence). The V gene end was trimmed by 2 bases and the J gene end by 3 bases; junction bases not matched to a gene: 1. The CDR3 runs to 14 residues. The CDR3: CASSILAGVYEQYF. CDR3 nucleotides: TGTGCCAGTAGTATACTAGCGGGGGTCTACGAGCAGTACTTC.

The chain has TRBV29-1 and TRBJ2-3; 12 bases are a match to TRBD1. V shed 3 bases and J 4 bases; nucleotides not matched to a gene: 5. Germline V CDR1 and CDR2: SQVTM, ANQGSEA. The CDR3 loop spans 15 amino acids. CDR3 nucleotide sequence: TGCAGCGTTGAGGGACAGGGGGCGCGGGCAGATACGCAGTATTTT. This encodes CSVEGQGARADTQYF.

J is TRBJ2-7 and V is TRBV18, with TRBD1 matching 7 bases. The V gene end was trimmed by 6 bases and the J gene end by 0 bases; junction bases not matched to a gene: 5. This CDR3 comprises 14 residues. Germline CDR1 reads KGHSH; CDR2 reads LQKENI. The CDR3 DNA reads TGTGCCAGCTCTGGACAGGCGAGCTCCTACGAGCAGTACTTC. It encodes CASSGQASSYEQYF.

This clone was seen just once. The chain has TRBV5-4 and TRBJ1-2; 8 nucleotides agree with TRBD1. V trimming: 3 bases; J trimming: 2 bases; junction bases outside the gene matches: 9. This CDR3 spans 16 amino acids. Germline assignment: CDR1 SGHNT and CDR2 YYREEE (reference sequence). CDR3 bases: TGTGCCAGCAGCTCACGAAAACAGGGGGTCAACTATGGCTACACCTTC. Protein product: CASSSRKQGVNYGYTF. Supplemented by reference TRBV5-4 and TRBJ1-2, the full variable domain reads ETGVTQSPTHLIKTRGQQVTLRCSSQSGHNTVSWYQQALGQGPQFIFQYYREEENGRGNFPPRFSGLQFPNYSSELNVNALELDDSALYLCASSSRKQGVNYGYTFGSGTRLTVV.

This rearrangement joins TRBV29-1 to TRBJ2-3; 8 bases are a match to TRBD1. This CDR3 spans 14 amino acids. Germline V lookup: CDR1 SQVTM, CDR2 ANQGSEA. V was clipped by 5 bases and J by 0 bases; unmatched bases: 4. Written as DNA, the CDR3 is TGCAGCGTTTCAGGGGGCCTTAGCACAGATACGCAGTATTTT. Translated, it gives CSVSGGLSTDTQYF.

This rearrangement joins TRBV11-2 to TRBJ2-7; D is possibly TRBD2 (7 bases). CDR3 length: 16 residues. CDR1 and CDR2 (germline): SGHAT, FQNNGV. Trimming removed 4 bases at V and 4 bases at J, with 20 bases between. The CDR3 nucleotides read TGTGCCAGCAGCTCCTGGGGGGGGCAGGGGCGGTACGAGCAGTACTTC. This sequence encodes CASSSWGGQGRYEQYF.

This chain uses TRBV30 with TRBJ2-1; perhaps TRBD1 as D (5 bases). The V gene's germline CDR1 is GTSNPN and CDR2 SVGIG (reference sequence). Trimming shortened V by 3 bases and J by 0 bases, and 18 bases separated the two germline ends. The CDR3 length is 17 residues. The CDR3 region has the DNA TGTGCCTGGAGAAAGGGGTTATGGGCAGACTCCTACAATGAGCAGTTCTTC. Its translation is CAWRKGLWADSYNEQFF.

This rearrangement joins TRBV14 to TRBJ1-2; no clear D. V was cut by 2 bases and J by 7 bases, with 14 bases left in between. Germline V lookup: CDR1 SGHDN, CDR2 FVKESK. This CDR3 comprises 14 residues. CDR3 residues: CASSQSTVGSGYTF. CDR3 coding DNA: TGTGCCAGCAGCCAAAGTACAGTCGGGTCTGGCTACACCTTC.

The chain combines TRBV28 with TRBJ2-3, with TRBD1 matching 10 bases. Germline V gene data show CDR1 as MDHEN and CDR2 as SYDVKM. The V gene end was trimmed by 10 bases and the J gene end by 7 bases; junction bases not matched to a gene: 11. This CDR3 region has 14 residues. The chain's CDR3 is CATQPGTGDNTQYF. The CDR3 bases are TGTGCCACCCAACCCGGGACAGGGGACAATACGCAGTATTTT.

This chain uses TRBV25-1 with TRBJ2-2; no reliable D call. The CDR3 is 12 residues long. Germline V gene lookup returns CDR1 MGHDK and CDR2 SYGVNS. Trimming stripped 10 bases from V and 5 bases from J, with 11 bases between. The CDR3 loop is CATNKGTGELFF. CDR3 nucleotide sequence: TGTGCCACTAACAAGGGAACCGGGGAGCTGTTTTTT.

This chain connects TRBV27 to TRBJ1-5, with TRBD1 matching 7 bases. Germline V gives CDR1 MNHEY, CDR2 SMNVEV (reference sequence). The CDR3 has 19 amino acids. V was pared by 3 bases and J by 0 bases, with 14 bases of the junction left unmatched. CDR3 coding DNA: TGTGCCAGCAGTTTTTTGCCCCGGCCAGGGGGACATAGCAATCAGCCCCAGCATTTT. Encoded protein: CASSFLPRPGGHSNQPQHF.

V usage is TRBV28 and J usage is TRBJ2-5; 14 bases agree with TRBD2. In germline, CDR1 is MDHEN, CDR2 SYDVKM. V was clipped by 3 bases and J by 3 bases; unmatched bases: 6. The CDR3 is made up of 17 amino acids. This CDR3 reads CASSFLTSGRGEETQYF. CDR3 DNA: TGTGCCAGCAGTTTCCTGACTAGCGGGAGGGGAGAAGAGACCCAGTACTTC.

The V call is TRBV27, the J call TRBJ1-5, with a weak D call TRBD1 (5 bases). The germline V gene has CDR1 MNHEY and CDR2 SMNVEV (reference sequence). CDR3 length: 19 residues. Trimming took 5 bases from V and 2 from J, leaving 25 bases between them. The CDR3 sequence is CASSLVPPVWGGGNQPQHF. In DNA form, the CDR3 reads TGTGCCAGCAGTCTCGTACCCCCGGTGTGGGGGGGAGGCAATCAGCCCCAGCATTTT.

CDR3 in amino acids: CASSGPGRLPQHF. The CDR3 DNA sequence: TGTGCCAGCAGTGGGCCTGGCCGTCTGCCCCAGCATTTT. This rearrangement joins TRBV28 to TRBJ1-5; no clear D. Between the trimmed V and J ends, which lost 5 bases and 9 bases, there was a span of 14 bases. The CDR3 extends over 13 amino acids. The germline V gene has CDR1 MDHEN and CDR2 SYDVKM.

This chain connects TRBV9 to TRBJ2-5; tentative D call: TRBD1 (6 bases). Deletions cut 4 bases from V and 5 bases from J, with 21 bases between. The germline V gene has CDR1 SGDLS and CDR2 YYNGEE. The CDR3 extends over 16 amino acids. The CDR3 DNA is TGTGCCAGCAGCTTTGGGGTCACAGGGCGGTCGGAGACCCAGTACTTC. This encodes CASSFGVTGRSETQYF.

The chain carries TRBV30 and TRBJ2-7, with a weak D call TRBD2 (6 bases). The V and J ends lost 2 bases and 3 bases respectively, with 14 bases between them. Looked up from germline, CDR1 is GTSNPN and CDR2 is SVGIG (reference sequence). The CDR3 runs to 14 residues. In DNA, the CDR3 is TGTGCCTGGAGTAAGTCGGGAGATTACTACGAGCAGTACTTC. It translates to CAWSKSGDYYEQYF.

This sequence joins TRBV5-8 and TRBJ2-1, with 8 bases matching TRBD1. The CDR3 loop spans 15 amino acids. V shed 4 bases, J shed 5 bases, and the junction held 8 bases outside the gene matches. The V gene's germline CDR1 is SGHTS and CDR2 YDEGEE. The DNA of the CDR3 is TGTGCCAGCAGCCCGGACAGGGTAGGGCACAATGAGCAGTTCTTC. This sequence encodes CASSPDRVGHNEQFF.

The CDR3: CASSPNGTGERGYTF. Written as DNA, the CDR3 is TGTGCCAGCAGCCCGAATGGGACAGGGGAGCGTGGCTACACCTTC. The chain couples TRBV7-9 to TRBJ1-2, with TRBD1 identical over 10 bases. V dropped 5 bases and J dropped 7; count of bases not matched to a gene: 10. Germline loops: CDR1 SEHNR, CDR2 FQNEAQ (reference sequence). The CDR3 has 15 amino acids.

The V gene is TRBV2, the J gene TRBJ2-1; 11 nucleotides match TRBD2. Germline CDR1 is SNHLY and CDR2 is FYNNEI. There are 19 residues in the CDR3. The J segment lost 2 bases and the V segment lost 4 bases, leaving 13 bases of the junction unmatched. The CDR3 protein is CASSGYSLAGGAAYNEQFF. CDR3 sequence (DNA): TGTGCCAGCAGTGGTTATAGTCTAGCGGGAGGAGCGGCCTACAATGAGCAGTTCTTC.

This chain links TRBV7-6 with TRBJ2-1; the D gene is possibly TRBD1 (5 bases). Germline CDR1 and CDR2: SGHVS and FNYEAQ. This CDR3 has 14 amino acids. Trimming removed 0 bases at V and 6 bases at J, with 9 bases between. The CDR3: CASSLAGRANEQFF. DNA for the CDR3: TGTGCCAGCAGCTTAGCGGGCAGGGCCAATGAGCAGTTCTTC.